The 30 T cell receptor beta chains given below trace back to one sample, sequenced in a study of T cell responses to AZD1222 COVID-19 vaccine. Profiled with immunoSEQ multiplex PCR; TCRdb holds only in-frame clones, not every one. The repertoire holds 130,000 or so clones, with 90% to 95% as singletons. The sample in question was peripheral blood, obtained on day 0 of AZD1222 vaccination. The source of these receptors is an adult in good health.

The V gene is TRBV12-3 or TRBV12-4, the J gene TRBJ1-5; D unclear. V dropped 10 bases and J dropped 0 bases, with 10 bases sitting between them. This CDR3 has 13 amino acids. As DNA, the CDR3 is TGTGCCACCAGGAGTAATAGCAATCAGCCCCAGCATTTT. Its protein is CATRSNSNQPQHF.

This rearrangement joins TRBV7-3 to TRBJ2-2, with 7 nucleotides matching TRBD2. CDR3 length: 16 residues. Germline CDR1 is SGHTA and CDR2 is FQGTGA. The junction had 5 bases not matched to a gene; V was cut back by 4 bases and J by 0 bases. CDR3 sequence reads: CASSSSGPTNTGELFF. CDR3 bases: TGTGCCAGCAGCTCTAGCGGCCCAACGAACACCGGGGAGCTGTTTTTT.

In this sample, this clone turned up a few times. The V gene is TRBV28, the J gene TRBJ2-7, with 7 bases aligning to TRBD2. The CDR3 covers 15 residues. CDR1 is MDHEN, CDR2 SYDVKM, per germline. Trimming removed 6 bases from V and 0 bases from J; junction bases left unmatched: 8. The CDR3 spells CASSPPRESSYEQYF. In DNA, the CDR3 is TGTGCCAGCAGCCCCCCGCGGGAGAGCTCCTACGAGCAGTACTTC.

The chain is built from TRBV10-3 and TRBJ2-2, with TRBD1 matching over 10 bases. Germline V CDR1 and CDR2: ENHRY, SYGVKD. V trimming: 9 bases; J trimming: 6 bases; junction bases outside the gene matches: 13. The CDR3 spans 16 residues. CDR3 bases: TGTGCCATACGAAAAGACCGACAGGGGGCGGCCGGGGAGCTGTTTTTT. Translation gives CAIRKDRQGAAGELFF.

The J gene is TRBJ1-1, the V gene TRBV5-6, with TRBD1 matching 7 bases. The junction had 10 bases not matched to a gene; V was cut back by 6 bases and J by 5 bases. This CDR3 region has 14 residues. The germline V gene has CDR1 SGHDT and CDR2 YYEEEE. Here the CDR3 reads CASTYRQGKTEAFF. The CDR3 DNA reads TGTGCCAGCACCTACCGACAGGGCAAAACTGAAGCTTTCTTT.

The CDR3 DNA follows: TGTGCCAGCGCACAGACAGGTGCACAAGAGACCCAGTACTTC. Its protein is CASAQTGAQETQYF. The V call is TRBV28, the J call TRBJ2-5, with D possibly being TRBD1 (6 bases). Germline V gives CDR1 MDHEN, CDR2 SYDVKM. The V and J ends lost 8 bases and 2 bases respectively, with 15 bases between them. There are 14 residues in the CDR3.

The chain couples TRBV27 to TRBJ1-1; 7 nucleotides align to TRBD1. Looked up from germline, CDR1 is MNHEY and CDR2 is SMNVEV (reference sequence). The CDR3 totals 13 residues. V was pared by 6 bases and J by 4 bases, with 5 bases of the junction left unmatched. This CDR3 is CASRLGGGTEAFF. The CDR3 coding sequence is TGTGCCAGCAGATTAGGGGGCGGCACTGAAGCTTTCTTT.

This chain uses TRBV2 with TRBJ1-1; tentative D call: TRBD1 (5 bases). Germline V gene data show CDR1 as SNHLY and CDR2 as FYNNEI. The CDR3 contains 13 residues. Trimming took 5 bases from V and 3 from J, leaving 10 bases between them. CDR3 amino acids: CASSLGEDTEAFF. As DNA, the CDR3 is TGTGCCAGCAGTCTAGGGGAGGACACTGAAGCTTTCTTT. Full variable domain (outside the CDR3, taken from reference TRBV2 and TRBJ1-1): EPEVTQTPSHQVTQMGQEVILRCVPISNHLYFYWYRQILGQKVEFLVSFYNNEISEKSEIFDDQFSVERPDGSNFTLKIRSTKLEDSAMYFCASSLGEDTEAFFGQGTRLTVV.

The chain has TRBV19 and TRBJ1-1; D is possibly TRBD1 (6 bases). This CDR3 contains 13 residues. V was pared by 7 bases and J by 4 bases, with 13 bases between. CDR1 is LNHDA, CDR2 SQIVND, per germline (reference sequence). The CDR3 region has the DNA TGTGCCAGTAAGGGGGATAAATCCACTGAAGCTTTCTTT. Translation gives CASKGDKSTEAFF. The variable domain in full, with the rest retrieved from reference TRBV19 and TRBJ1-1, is DGGITQSPKYLFRKEGQNVTLSCEQNLNHDAMYWYRQDPGQGLRLIYYSQIVNDFQKGDIAEGYSVSREKKESFPLTVTSAQKNPTAFYLCASKGDKSTEAFFGQGTRLTVV.

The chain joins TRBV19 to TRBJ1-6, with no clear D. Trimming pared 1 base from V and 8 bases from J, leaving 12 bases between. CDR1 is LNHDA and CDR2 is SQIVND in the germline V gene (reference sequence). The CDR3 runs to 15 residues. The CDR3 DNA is TGTGCCAGTAGTATAGGGAGGGCGGCGGATTCACCCCTCCACTTT. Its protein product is CASSIGRAADSPLHF.

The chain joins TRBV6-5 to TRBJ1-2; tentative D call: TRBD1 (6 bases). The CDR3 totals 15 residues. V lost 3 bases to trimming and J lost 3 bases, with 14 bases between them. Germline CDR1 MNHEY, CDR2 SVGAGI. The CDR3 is CASSYMDRGYYGYTF. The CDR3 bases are TGTGCCAGCAGTTATATGGACAGAGGATACTATGGCTACACCTTC.

Written as DNA, the CDR3 is TGCAGTGCCAGGATACTCTATGGCTACACCTTC. Translated: CSARILYGYTF. The chain links TRBV20-1 to TRBJ1-2; no clear D. The CDR3 runs to 11 residues. The V gene lost 6 bases and the J gene lost 4 bases, with 9 bases spanning the gap. CDR1 and CDR2 from the germline V gene are DFQATT and SNEGSKA (reference sequence).

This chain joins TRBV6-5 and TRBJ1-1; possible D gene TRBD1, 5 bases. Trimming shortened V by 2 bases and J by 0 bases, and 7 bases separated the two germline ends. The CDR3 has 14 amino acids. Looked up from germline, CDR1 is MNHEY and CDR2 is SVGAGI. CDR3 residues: CASSYGTVNTEAFF. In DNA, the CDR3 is TGTGCCAGCAGTTACGGGACGGTGAACACTGAAGCTTTCTTT.

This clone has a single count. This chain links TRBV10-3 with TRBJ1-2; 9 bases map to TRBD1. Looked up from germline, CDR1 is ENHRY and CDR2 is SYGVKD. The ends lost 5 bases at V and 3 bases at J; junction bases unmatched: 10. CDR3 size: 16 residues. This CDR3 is CAISFWTGVEDYGYTF. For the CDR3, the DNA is TGTGCCATCAGTTTCTGGACAGGGGTTGAGGACTATGGCTACACCTTC.

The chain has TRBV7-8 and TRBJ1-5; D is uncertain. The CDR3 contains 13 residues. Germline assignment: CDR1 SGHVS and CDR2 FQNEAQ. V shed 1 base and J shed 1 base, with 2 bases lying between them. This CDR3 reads CASSLVSNQPQHF. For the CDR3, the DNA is TGTGCCAGCAGCTTAGTAAGCAATCAGCCCCAGCATTTT. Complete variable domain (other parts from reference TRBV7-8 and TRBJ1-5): GAGVSQSPRYKVAKRGQDVALRCDPISGHVSLFWYQQALGQGPEFLTYFQNEAQLDKSGLPSDRFFAERPEGSVSTLKIQRTQQEDSAVYLCASSLVSNQPQHFGDGTRLSIL.

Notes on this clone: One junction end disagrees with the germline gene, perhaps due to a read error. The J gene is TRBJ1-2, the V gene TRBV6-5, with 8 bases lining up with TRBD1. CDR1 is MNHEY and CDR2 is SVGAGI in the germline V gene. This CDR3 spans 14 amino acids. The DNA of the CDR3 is TGTGCCAGCAGTTACCTAGGACAGGGAGATGGTTACACCTTC. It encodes CASSYLGQGDGYTF.

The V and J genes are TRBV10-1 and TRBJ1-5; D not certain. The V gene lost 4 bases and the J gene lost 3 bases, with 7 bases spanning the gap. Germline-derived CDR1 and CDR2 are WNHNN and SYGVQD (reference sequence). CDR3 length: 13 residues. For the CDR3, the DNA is TGCGCCAGCAGTGGGGCCCTCAATCAGCCCCAGCATTTT. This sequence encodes CASSGALNQPQHF.

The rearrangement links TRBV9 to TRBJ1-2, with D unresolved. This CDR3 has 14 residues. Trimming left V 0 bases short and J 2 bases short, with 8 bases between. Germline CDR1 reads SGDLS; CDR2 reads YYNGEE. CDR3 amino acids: CASSVASDNYGYTF. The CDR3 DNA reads TGTGCCAGCAGCGTAGCGTCGGACAACTATGGCTACACCTTC.

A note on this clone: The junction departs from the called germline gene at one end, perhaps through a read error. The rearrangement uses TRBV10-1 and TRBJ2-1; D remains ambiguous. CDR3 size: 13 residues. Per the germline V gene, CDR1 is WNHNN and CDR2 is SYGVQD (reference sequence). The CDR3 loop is CASSESSSNEQFF. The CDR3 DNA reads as TGCGCCAGCAGTGAGTCCTCCTCCAATGAGCAGTTCTTC.

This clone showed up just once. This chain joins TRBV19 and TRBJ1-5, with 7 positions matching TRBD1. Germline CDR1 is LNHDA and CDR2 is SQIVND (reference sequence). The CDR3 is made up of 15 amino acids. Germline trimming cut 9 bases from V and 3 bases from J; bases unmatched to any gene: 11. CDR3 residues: CASPSRQGYNQPQHF. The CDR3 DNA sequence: TGTGCCAGCCCCTCCCGACAGGGATACAATCAGCCCCAGCATTTT.

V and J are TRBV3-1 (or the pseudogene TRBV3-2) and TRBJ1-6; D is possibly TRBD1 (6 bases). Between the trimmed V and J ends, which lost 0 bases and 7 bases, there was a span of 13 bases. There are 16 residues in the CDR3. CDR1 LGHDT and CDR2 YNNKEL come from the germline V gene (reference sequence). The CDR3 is CASSQEAGEVNSPLHF. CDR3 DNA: TGTGCCAGCAGCCAAGAAGCAGGGGAAGTCAATTCACCCCTCCACTTT.

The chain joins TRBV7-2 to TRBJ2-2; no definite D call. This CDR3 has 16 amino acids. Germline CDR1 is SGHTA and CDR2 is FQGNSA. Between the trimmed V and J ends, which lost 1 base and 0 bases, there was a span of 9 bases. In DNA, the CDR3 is TGTGCCAGCAGCTTAGTTGGCGGATCGAACACCGGGGAGCTGTTTTTT. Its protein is CASSLVGGSNTGELFF.

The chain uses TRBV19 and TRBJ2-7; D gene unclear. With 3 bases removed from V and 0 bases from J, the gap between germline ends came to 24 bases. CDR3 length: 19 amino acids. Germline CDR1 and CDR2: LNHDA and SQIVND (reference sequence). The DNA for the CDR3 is TGTGCCAGTAGTATTCCAGAAAGAGCCAGGACGCGGAGCTCCTACGAGCAGTACTTC. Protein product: CASSIPERARTRSSYEQYF. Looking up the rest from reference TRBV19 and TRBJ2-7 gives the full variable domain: DGGITQSPKYLFRKEGQNVTLSCEQNLNHDAMYWYRQDPGQGLRLIYYSQIVNDFQKGDIAEGYSVSREKKESFPLTVTSAQKNPTAFYLCASSIPERARTRSSYEQYFGPGTRLTVT.

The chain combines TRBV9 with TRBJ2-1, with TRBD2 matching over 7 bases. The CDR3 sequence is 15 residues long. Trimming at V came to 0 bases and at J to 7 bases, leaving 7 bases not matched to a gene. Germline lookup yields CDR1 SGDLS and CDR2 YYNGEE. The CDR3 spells CASSVGGSSSNEQFF. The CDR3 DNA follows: TGTGCCAGCAGCGTAGGCGGGAGTTCGTCGAATGAGCAGTTCTTC.

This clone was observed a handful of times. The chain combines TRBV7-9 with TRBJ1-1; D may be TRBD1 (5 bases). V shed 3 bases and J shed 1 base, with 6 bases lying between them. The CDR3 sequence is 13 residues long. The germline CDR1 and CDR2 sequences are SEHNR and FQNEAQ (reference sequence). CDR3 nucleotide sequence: TGTGCCAGCAGCTTTCAGGGGAACACTGAAGCTTTCTTT. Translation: CASSFQGNTEAFF.

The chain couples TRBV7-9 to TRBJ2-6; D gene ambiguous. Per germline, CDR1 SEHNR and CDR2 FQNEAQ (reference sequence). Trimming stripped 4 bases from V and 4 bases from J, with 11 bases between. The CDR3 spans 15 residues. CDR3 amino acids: CASSYPLGGANVLTF. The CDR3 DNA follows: TGTGCCAGCAGCTACCCCCTCGGGGGGGCCAACGTCCTGACTTTC.

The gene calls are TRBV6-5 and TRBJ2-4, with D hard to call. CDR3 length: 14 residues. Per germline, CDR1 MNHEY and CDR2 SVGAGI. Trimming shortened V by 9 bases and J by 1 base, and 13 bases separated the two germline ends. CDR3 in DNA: TGTGCCAGTTCCGCTGGGTACGCCAAAAACATTCAGTACTTC. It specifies CASSAGYAKNIQYF.

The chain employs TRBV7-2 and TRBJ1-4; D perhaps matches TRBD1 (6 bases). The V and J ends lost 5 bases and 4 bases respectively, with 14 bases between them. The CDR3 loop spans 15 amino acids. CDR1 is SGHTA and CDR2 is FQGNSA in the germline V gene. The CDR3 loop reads CASSPDGQINEKLFF. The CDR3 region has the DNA TGTGCCAGCAGCCCGGACGGACAGATTAATGAAAAACTGTTTTTT.

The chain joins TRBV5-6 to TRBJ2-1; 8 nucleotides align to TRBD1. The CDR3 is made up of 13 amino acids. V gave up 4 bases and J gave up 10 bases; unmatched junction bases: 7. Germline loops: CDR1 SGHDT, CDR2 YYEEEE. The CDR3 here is CASSTPQGAEQFF. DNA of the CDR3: TGTGCCAGCAGCACCCCCCAGGGGGCGGAGCAGTTCTTC.

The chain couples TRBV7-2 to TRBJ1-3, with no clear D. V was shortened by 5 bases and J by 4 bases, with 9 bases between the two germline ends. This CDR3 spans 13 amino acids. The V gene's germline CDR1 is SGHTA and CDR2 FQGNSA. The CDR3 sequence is CASSPRVGNTIYF. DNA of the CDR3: TGTGCCAGCAGCCCACGGGTAGGAAACACCATATATTTT.